Shown below are 23 T cell receptor beta chains from a single sample sequenced in a study of shared clonotypes between healthy human individuals. Clones were read by immunoSEQ multiplex PCR, and TCRdb kept only the in-frame ones, dropping some. The profile shows some 470,000 clones, about 79% of them singletons. The source material was PBMCs. Receptors were obtained from a middle-aged woman in good health. Some clones in this sample may be carry-over from other donors' samples.

The V and J genes are TRBV15 and TRBJ2-5; D might be TRBD1 (6 bases). The J call may not be correct, given that the DNA end is closer to TRBJ2-7. CDR1 LNHNV and CDR2 YYDKDF come from the germline V gene (reference sequence). The length of the CDR3 is 14 residues. The CDR3 DNA sequence: TGTGCCACCAGCAGAGGGGGACAACCATACGAGCAGTACTTC. Protein product: CATSRGGQPYEQYF.

The rearrangement uses TRBV5-4 and TRBJ1-1; 10 nucleotides match TRBD1. V lost 6 bases and J lost 1; bases outside the gene matches: 15. The CDR3 is 18 amino acids. Germline CDR1 is SGHNT and CDR2 is YYREEE (reference sequence). The CDR3 loop is CASTSRDRGPLKNTEAFF. For the CDR3, the DNA is TGTGCCAGCACTTCCCGAGACAGGGGGCCCTTGAAGAACACTGAAGCTTTCTTT.

At least ten counts were recorded for this clone. V and J are TRBV7-2 and TRBJ2-1; TRBD1 might be the D (6 bases). Trimming removed 8 bases at V and 3 bases at J, with 17 bases between. CDR1 is SGHTA and CDR2 is FQGNSA in the germline V gene. CDR3 length: 15 residues. CDR3 bases: TGTGCCAGCCGCAAACCCGGACAGAACTACAATGAGCAGTTCTTC. Translation gives CASRKPGQNYNEQFF.

The chain recombines TRBV18 with TRBJ2-1; D unclear. CDR1 is KGHSH, CDR2 LQKENI, per germline. Deletions cut 0 bases from V and 10 bases from J, with 13 bases between. The CDR3 contains 14 residues. CDR3 in DNA: TGTGCCAGCTCACCACCATCGACCCACGGGGAGCAGTTCTTC. Residues: CASSPPSTHGEQFF.

The chain carries TRBV10-2 and TRBJ1-1; 9 bases agree with TRBD1. The CDR3 totals 16 residues. V was pared by 3 bases and J by 4 bases, with 9 bases of the junction left unmatched. Per germline, CDR1 WSHSY and CDR2 SAAADI. CDR3 DNA sequence: TGCGCCAGCAGTGACCCCACGACAGGGGGTGGCACTGAAGCTTTCTTT. This codes for CASSDPTTGGGTEAFF.

The chain has TRBV7-9 and TRBJ2-7; perhaps TRBD1 as D (6 bases). The CDR3 spans 12 residues. The germline V gene encodes CDR1 SEHNR and CDR2 FQNEAQ (reference sequence). V was pared by 4 bases and J by 3 bases, with 7 bases between. As DNA, the CDR3 is TGTGCCAGCAGCTGGGGGCACTACGAGCAGTACTTC. This gives the protein CASSWGHYEQYF.

The chain combines TRBV15 with TRBJ2-1, with TRBD2 identical over 10 bases. J gave up 2 bases and V 0 bases, and 7 bases lay outside the gene matches. CDR1 is LNHNV, CDR2 YYDKDF, per germline (reference sequence). This CDR3 is built from 18 residues. CDR3 sequence reads: CATSRELAGTVTYNEQFF. CDR3 DNA: TGTGCCACCAGCAGAGAACTAGCGGGGACAGTAACCTACAATGAGCAGTTCTTC.

This chain links TRBV7-2 with TRBJ2-3, with D maybe TRBD2 (5 bases). V was pared by 3 bases and J by 3 bases, with 13 bases between. CDR1 and CDR2 (germline): SGHTA, FQGNSA. The CDR3 length is 15 residues. CDR3 amino acids: CASSLIRGRTDTQYF. Here the CDR3 DNA reads TGTGCCAGCAGCTTGATACGGGGAAGGACAGATACGCAGTATTTT.

V usage is TRBV11-1 and J usage is TRBJ1-1, with a tentative D call TRBD1 (5 bases). Trimming shortened V by 5 bases and J by 1 base, and 14 bases separated the two germline ends. This CDR3 region has 15 residues. Germline-derived CDR1 and CDR2 are SGHAT and FQDESV (reference sequence). CDR3 in amino acids: CASSPFRAQNTEAFF. Here the CDR3 DNA reads TGTGCCAGCAGCCCATTCAGGGCACAGAACACTGAAGCTTTCTTT.

The rearrangement uses TRBV29-1 and TRBJ2-7; TRBD1 matches 8 bases. The trim removed 7 bases at V and 4 bases at J, leaving 15 bases unmatched. Germline CDR1 SQVTM, CDR2 ANQGSEA. The CDR3 has 15 residues. The CDR3 is CSALPSGTGPYEQYF. DNA for the CDR3: TGCAGCGCCCTGCCCTCCGGGACAGGCCCTTACGAGCAGTACTTC.

This clone was picked up a small number of times. The chain couples TRBV6-5 to TRBJ1-6; weak D call: TRBD1 (5 bases). Germline CDR1 is MNHEY and CDR2 is SVGAGI. Trimming shortened V by 5 bases and J by 9 bases, and 14 bases separated the two germline ends. CDR3 length equals 14 residues. CDR3 loop: CASSNSGWFSPLHF. The CDR3, as DNA: TGTGCCAGCAGTAATTCAGGGTGGTTTTCACCCCTCCACTTT.

Notes on this clone: A much larger clone is a single base away; this may be a read error. The rearrangement joins TRBV5-4 to TRBJ2-5; the match to TRBD2 covers 7 bases. Germline CDR1 and CDR2: SGHNT and YYREEE (reference sequence). Unmatched junction bases numbered 18, after V lost 4 bases and J lost 3 bases. The CDR3 spans 18 residues. For the CDR3, the DNA is TGTGCCAGCAGCCAGGCGGGACTAACGGGGCTTGGCGAAGAGACCCAGTACTTC. This codes for CASSQAGLTGLGEETQYF.

A note on this clone: The junction and the germline gene differ at one end; a read error may be behind it. J is TRBJ2-3 and V is TRBV5-1; the D gene is possibly TRBD1 (5 bases). CDR1 SGHRS and CDR2 YFSETQ come from the germline V gene. The CDR3 contains 14 residues. The CDR3 bases are TGCGCCAGCGGCTTGGAACAGGGCACAGATACGCAGTATTTT. It encodes CASGLEQGTDTQYF. Filled out from reference TRBV5-1 and TRBJ2-3, the complete variable domain reads KAGVTQTPRYLIKTRGQQVTLSCSPISGHRSVSWYQQTPGQGLQFLFEYFSETQRNKGNFPGRFSGRQFSNSRSEMNVSTLELGDSALYLCASGLEQGTDTQYFGPGTRLTVL.

J is TRBJ1-2 and V is TRBV5-6, with a tentative D call TRBD1 (5 bases). CDR1 and CDR2 (germline): SGHDT, YYEEEE. V was clipped by 4 bases and J by 0 bases, with 10 bases between them. The CDR3 runs to 14 residues. This CDR3 is CASSTWGSNYGYTF. CDR3 bases: TGTGCCAGCAGCACGTGGGGCTCTAACTATGGCTACACCTTC.

The rearrangement uses TRBV5-1 and TRBJ2-1; D is unresolved. V lost 1 base and J 7 bases, leaving 9 bases between the germline ends. CDR1 and CDR2 (germline): SGHRS, YFSETQ. This CDR3 is 13 amino acids long. For the CDR3, the DNA is TGCGCCAGCAGCTTGCACGCGGAGAATGAGCAGTTCTTC. Translated, it gives CASSLHAENEQFF.

The chain recombines TRBV7-9 with TRBJ1-1, with a tentative D call TRBD1 (5 bases). Trimming left V 0 bases short and J 7 bases short, with 18 bases between. Germline CDR1 reads SEHNR; CDR2 reads FQNEAQ (reference sequence). CDR3 size: 16 residues. CDR3 sequence (DNA): TGTGCCAGCAGCTTAGCAGGGGCGCCAGACCTATATGAAGCTTTCTTT. Amino acid sequence: CASSLAGAPDLYEAFF.

The chain joins TRBV7-2 to TRBJ2-3; D remains unclear. Germline CDR1 and CDR2: SGHTA and FQGNSA. CDR3 length equals 14 residues. V lost 3 bases to trimming and J lost 4 bases, with 11 bases between them. The CDR3 DNA is TGTGCCAGCAGCTTTGGTGGGTTCGCAGATACGCAGTATTTT. It encodes CASSFGGFADTQYF.

This clone was seen only once. The chain combines TRBV15 with TRBJ1-5, with TRBD1 identical over 10 bases. Looked up from germline, CDR1 is LNHNV and CDR2 is YYDKDF (reference sequence). The ends lost 8 bases at V and 10 bases at J; junction bases unmatched: 11. The CDR3 is 14 amino acids. The CDR3 loop reads CATRQGAARNPQHF. The CDR3 DNA sequence: TGTGCCACCCGACAGGGGGCCGCCCGAAATCCCCAGCATTTT.

This chain links TRBV7-2 with TRBJ2-5, with D perhaps being TRBD1 or TRBD2 (6 bases each). There are 14 residues in the CDR3. In germline, CDR1 is SGHTA, CDR2 FQGNSA. V was pared by 5 bases and J by 4 bases, with 14 bases between. The CDR3, as DNA: TGTGCCAGCAGCGCACTGAGGGGGGCAGAGACCCAGTACTTC. The encoded protein is CASSALRGAETQYF.

For this clone: Other DNA sequences from this sample encode an identical CDR3 as well. The chain combines TRBV9 with TRBJ1-1; D remains unclear. This CDR3 has 13 residues. Germline assignment: CDR1 SGDLS and CDR2 YYNGEE. V lost 0 bases, J lost 2 bases, and 5 bases lay in between. The CDR3 here is CASSVALNTEAFF. The CDR3 nucleotides read TGTGCCAGCAGCGTAGCATTAAACACTGAAGCTTTCTTT.

As concerns this clone: This sequence is one base from a far larger clone and is likely a read error. The chain links TRBV6-4 to TRBJ2-1; 8 bases map to TRBD2. V was pared by 0 bases and J by 2 bases, with 0 bases of the junction left unmatched. CDR1 and CDR2 (germline): MRHNA, SNTAGT. CDR3 length equals 15 residues. This CDR3 reads CASSDSSGAYNEQFF. Written as DNA, the CDR3 is TGTGCCAGCAGTGACTCTAGCGGGGCCTACAATGAGCAGTTCTTC.

V and J are TRBV5-4 and TRBJ2-1; a possible D gene is TRBD2 (6 bases). The CDR3 has 16 residues. CDR1 is SGHNT and CDR2 is YYREEE in the germline V gene (reference sequence). V was clipped by 0 bases and J by 0 bases, with 10 bases between them. This CDR3 is CASSLGRGSSYNEQFF. The CDR3 nucleotides read TGTGCCAGCAGCTTGGGGCGGGGTAGCTCCTACAATGAGCAGTTCTTC. Drawing the rest from reference TRBV5-4 and TRBJ2-1, the complete variable domain is ETGVTQSPTHLIKTRGQQVTLRCSSQSGHNTVSWYQQALGQGPQFIFQYYREEENGRGNFPPRFSGLQFPNYSSELNVNALELDDSALYLCASSLGRGSSYNEQFFGPGTRLTVL.

In this sample, this clone turned up a few times. This chain uses TRBV29-1 with TRBJ2-7; possibly TRBD2 for D (6 bases). From germline, CDR1 is SQVTM and CDR2 ANQGSEA. The V end was cut by 6 bases, the J end by 2 bases, with 8 bases between. The CDR3 consists of 11 residues. The CDR3 loop is CSVLAPYEQYF. The CDR3 DNA sequence: TGCAGCGTACTAGCCCCCTACGAGCAGTACTTC.